The 2 T cell receptor beta chains in this list originate from one sample, sequenced in a study of shared clonotypes between healthy human individuals. Produced via immunoSEQ multiplex PCR; TCRdb's table is partial and in-frame only. This table has around 940,000 clones, around three quarters appearing once. Source material: memory CD4+ T cells sorted from blood. The subset denotes: CD45RA-negative fraction. All receptors derive from a man aged 18 to 29 in good health.

The chain combines TRBV9 with TRBJ2-1; 10 bases fit TRBD1. The CDR3 contains 19 residues. Germline assignment: CDR1 SGDLS and CDR2 YYNGEE. The V gene end was trimmed by 4 bases and the J gene end by 0 bases; junction bases not matched to a gene: 13. The CDR3 here is CASSLQETGGWSSYNEQFF. The CDR3 DNA is TGTGCCAGCAGCCTACAAGAGACAGGGGGCTGGAGCTCCTACAATGAGCAGTTCTTC.

The rearrangement links TRBV7-2 to TRBJ2-2, with 9 nucleotides matching TRBD1. The germline V gene encodes CDR1 SGHTA and CDR2 FQGNSA. The CDR3 contains 17 residues. V lost 3 bases, J lost 7 bases, and 12 bases stayed unmatched. The CDR3 loop is CASSFAGQGRIGGELFF. CDR3 in DNA: TGTGCCAGCAGCTTTGCGGGACAGGGTCGTATTGGCGGGGAGCTGTTTTTT.